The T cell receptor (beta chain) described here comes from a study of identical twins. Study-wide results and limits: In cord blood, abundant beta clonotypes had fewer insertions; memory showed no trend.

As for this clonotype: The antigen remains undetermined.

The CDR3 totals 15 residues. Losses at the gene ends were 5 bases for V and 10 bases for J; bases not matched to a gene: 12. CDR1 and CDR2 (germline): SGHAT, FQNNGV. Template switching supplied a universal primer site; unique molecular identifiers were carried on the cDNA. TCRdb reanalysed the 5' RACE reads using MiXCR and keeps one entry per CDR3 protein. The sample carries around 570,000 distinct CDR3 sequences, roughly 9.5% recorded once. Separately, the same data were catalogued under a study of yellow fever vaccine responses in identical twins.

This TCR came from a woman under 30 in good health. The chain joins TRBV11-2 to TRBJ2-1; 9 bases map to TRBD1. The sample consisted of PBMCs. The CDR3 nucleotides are TGTGCCAGCAGCGTGGACAGGGGATCAAGGTACGAGCAGTTCTTC. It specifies CASSVDRGSRYEQFF. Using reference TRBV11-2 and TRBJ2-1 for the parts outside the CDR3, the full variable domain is EAGVAQSPRYKIIEKRQSVAFWCNPISGHATLYWYQQILGQGPKLLIQFQNNGVVDDSQLPKDRFSAERLKGVDSTLKIQPAKLEDSAVYLCASSVDRGSRYEQFFGPGTRLTVL.